This is a list of T cell receptor beta chains from one sample in a study of T-cell reconstitution after alpha-beta-depleted transplantation in children. TCRdb processed the PCR reads anew with MiXCR; each CDR3 protein has one entry. Among around 450,000 distinct CDR3 sequences listed, over 9.5% were seen once. The sample in question was PBMCs, obtained before TCRalphabeta/CD19-depleted stem cell transplant. These receptors originate from a child aged 2 to 15 with inherited bone marrow failure, due to receive a stem cell transplant. Both conserved end residues are part of each CDR3.

TRBV20-1	TRBJ2-1	CSARVITEQFF
TRBV11-2	TRBJ1-5	CASSLGLLQPQHF
TRBV12-3/TRBV12-4	TRBJ2-7	CASSWSGNYEQYF
TRBV18	TRBJ2-1	CASSPYTGGGDEQFF
TRBV10-2	TRBJ2-7	CASSEGPPERRTTYEQYF
TRBV29-1	TRBJ2-7	CSVNSGGGDEQYF
TRBV7-9	TRBJ1-1	CASSYDTVKAFF
TRBV5-1	TRBJ2-5	CASSFRGQGETQYF
TRBV27	TRBJ2-2	CASSPYVSGATGELFF
TRBV5-1	TRBJ2-3	CASRFEGILHTQYF
TRBV3-1	TRBJ2-2	CASSQERLAGPPGELFF
TRBV28	TRBJ2-3	CASSRGQAPDTQYF
TRBV6-2/TRBV6-3	TRBJ2-1	CASRKGGYEQFF
TRBV27	TRBJ2-1	CASSTRDGRYNEQFF
TRBV4-2	TRBJ2-5	CASSQDLASGRLETQYF
TRBV5-1	TRBJ2-1	CASSLAVTSSYNEQFF
TRBV29-1	TRBJ1-5	CSVEPHPTGGHQPQHF
TRBV5-5	TRBJ2-2	CASSLAEKARNTGELFF
TRBV12-3/TRBV12-4	TRBJ2-7	CASSSTLGLAGVSSYEQYF
TRBV7-2	TRBJ2-3	CASSLRTDTQYF
TRBV20-1	TRBJ1-2	CSVRGGQDYGYTF
TRBV27	TRBJ2-5	CASSSGTSGIQETQYF
TRBV28	TRBJ2-7	CASFSPGGGVYEQYF
TRBV5-1	TRBJ2-5	CASSRQGTQYF
TRBV30	TRBJ1-2	CAWEQRPNYGYTF
TRBV27	TRBJ2-1	CASSLLNVGLGQFF
TRBV15	TRBJ2-1	CATSRDWTSGSSEQFF
TRBV5-5	TRBJ2-7	CAMSPPGTSPEQYF
TRBV28	TRBJ2-4	CASSSFLPGPAKNIQYF
TRBV29-1	TRBJ2-7	CSGTSGEPYEQYF